This T cell receptor (beta chain) was identified in a study of response to subunit inactivated influenza vaccine. TCRdb reprocessed the RT-PCR reads via MiXCR and lists one record per CDR3 protein. The sample records 500,000 to 700,000 distinct CDR3 sequences, less than 25% being singletons. The CDR3 is 13 residues long. V lost 5 bases and J lost 8; bases outside the gene matches: 8. Germline CDR1 and CDR2: SGHTA and FQGNSA. Separately, the same data were catalogued under a study of T cells expressing NK-cell markers. As that report states: Researchers built TCR beta cDNA using 5'RACE template switching with UMIs. Out of eight donors sequenced, seven tested HCMV-seropositive and the remaining one seronegative. Of CD8+ T cells, about 1.0-8% belonged to dominant NKG2C+ clonotypes in five or six donors.

The source of this sequence is a middle-aged man who received an inactivated influenza vaccine. The sample here was CD4+ T cells sorted from PBMCs, taken 12 days after vaccination. V usage is TRBV7-2 and J usage is TRBJ1-2; 7 bases map to TRBD1. The DNA of the CDR3 is TGTGCCAGCAGCGCCGACAGGGTCGACGGCTACACCTTC. As protein: CASSADRVDGYTF.